This TCR beta chain was found in a study of blood T cell repertoires in COVID-19. Study-wide context: Acute-phase and convalescent COVID-19 samples originated in the United States, Italy and Spain. T cells, B-cell-depleted T cells, or PBMCs supplied cDNA or gDNA.

In the original processing: Using reference gene primer amplification, nucleated cell counts were estimated. Measured with immunoSEQ multiplex PCR; TCRdb has only the in-frame clones, and not every one. V and J calls and clone size come straight from that table; D and trimming were deduced from the DNA. The table has approximately 250,000 clones, roughly 86% seen once. This sequence was found in a man in his fifties or sixties with acute or convalescent COVID-19. Sequencing was performed on peripheral blood.

The CDR3 nucleotides read TGTGCCAGTAGTATTTCCCCTCTCCGTACTACAAACAATGAGCAGTTCTTC. Amino acids: CASSISPLRTTNNEQFF. The V gene is TRBV19, the J gene TRBJ2-1, with D unresolved. The CDR3 runs 17 residues. The germline V gene has CDR1 LNHDA and CDR2 SQIVND (reference sequence). V lost 3 bases, J lost 5 bases, and 20 bases lay in between.